This record covers a single TCR beta chain. What it binds is unknown. The identical CDR3 is also encoded by other nucleotide sequences in the sample. Germline CDR1 reads SQVTM; CDR2 reads ANQGSEA. This CDR3 has 11 amino acids. V was pared by 3 bases and J by 3 bases, with 6 bases between. In each case, RNA was isolated and then reverse transcribed into cDNA as the sequencing template. Repertoires were generated with immunoSEQ multiplex PCR, while TCRdb's copy carries only in-frame clones and drops some. The data contain around 150,000 clones, more than 55% of them seen just once; the ten biggest clones take up 36%. These data are taken from a study of CD8+ T cells in alopecia areata. Study findings and constraints: More clonal than normal scalp was lesional scalp, particularly alopecia totalis/universalis.

Sorted populations comprised CD4+ and CD8+ T cells obtained from PBMCs. Specimen: CD8+ T cells sorted from blood. The TCR was taken from a human donor in good health. The chain recombines TRBV29-1 with TRBJ2-7; no firm D call. The CDR3 coding sequence is TGCAGCGTTGAGGGCCGCTACGAGCAGTACTTC. It yields the protein CSVEGRYEQYF.